What follows are 5 T cell receptor beta chains derived from one specimen sequenced in a study of blood T cell repertoires in COVID-19. TCRdb's copy holds only in-frame clones and misses some; the assay was immunoSEQ multiplex PCR. The table records about 130,000 clones, approximately 89% of them present only once. The sequenced sample consisted of peripheral blood. The receptors stem from a woman of 80 years or more with COVID-19, enrolled during active disease.

The chain recombines TRBV12-3 or TRBV12-4 with TRBJ1-1; D is uncertain. The germline V and J ends were trimmed by 8 bases and 0 bases, with 10 bases remaining between them. The CDR3 contains 13 residues. This chain's CDR3 is CASARTVNTEAFF. DNA of the CDR3: TGTGCCAGCGCCCGCACAGTGAACACTGAAGCTTTCTTT.

The chain uses TRBV29-1 and TRBJ2-5; the match to TRBD2 covers 10 bases. The CDR3 has 16 amino acids. Germline CDR1 SQVTM, CDR2 ANQGSEA. Trimming cost V 6 bases and J 2 bases; bases outside gene matches: 12. The CDR3 DNA sequence: TGCAGCGTCGTATTAGGTGGACTAGCGGCACAAGAGACCCAGTACTTC. It is translated as CSVVLGGLAAQETQYF.

The chain uses TRBV6-6 and TRBJ1-3; weak D call: TRBD1 (6 bases). Germline CDR1 reads MNHNY; CDR2 reads SVGAGI (reference sequence). CDR3 length equals 13 residues. V dropped 7 bases and J dropped 4 bases, with 11 bases sitting between them. CDR3 in DNA: TGTGCCAGCAAAACAGGGACCGGAAACACCATATATTTT. It is translated as CASKTGTGNTIYF.

The chain couples TRBV24-1 to TRBJ1-4; 7 bases are a match to TRBD1. Germline lookup yields CDR1 KGHDR and CDR2 SFDVKD. V was pared by 4 bases and J by 13 bases, with 17 bases of the junction left unmatched. The length of the CDR3 is 16 residues. The CDR3 spells CATSDTTNHRGILLFF. The CDR3 DNA reads as TGTGCCACCAGTGACACAACAAACCACAGGGGAATCTTACTGTTTTTT.

V gene TRBV28 combines with J gene TRBJ1-2; the D is unclear. V was trimmed by 2 bases and J by 4 bases, leaving 8 bases between them. CDR1 and CDR2 from the germline V gene are MDHEN and SYDVKM. The CDR3 has 13 residues. The CDR3 region is CASSLSPIYGYTF. Written as DNA, the CDR3 is TGTGCCAGCAGTTTAAGCCCTATCTATGGCTACACCTTC.